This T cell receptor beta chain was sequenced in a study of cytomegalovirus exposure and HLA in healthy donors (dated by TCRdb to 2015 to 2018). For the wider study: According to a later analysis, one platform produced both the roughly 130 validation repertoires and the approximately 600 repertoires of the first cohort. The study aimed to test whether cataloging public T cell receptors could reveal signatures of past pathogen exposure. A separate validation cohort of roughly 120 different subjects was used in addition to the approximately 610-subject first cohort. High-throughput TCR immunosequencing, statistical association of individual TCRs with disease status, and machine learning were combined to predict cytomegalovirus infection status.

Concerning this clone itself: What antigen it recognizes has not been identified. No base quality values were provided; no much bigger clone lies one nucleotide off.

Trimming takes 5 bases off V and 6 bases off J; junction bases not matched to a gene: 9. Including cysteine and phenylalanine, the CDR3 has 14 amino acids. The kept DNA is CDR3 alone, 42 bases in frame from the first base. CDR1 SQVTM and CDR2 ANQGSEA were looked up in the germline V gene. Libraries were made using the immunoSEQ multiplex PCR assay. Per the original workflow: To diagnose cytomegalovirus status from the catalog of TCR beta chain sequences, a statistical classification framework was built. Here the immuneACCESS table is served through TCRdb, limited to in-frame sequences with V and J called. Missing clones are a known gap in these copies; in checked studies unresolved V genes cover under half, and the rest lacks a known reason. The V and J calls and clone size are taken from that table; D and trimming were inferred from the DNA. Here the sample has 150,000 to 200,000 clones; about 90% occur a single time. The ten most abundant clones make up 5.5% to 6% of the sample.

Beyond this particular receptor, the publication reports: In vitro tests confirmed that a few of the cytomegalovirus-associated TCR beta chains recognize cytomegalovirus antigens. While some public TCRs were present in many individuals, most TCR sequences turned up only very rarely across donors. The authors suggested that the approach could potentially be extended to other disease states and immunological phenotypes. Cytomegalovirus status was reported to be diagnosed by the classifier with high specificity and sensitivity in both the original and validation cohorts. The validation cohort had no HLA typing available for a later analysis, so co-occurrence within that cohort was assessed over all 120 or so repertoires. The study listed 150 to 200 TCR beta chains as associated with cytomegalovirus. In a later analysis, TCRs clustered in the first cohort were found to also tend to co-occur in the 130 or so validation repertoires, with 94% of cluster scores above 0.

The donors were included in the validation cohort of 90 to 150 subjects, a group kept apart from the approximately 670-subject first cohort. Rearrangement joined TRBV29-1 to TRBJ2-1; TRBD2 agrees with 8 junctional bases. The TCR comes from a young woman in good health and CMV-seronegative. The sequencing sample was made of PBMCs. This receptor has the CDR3 CSVTSGALSNEQFF. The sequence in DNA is TGCAGCGTTACTAGCGGAGCCTTAAGCAATGAGCAGTTCTTC.